Listed below are T cell receptor beta chains from one sample, sequenced in a study of T cells in Graves' hyperthyroidism and ophthalmopathy. Each CDR3 protein gets one entry after TCRdb re-called the multiplex PCR reads with MiXCR. The repertoire includes approximately 510,000 distinct CDR3 sequences, 20% to 25% of them detected once, and 26% sits in the top ten. The sample consisted of blood. The origin of the receptors is a man aged 18 to 30 with Graves' hyperthyroidism. The CDR3 runs from the conserved cysteine through the conserved F or W. A D gene is named only where the DNA matches it firmly. Size is stated for part of the rows, as once, few or many counts, or as a class when the clone is expanded.

j_call d_call v_call clone_size cdr3_nt cdr3_aa
TRBJ2-4 . TRBV6-1 many TGTGCCAGCAGTGAAAGGGGGACCACCAAAAACATTCAGTACTTC CASSERGTTKNIQYF
TRBJ1-1 . TRBV30 many TGTGCCTGGAGTGTAGGCGCAGGGGTCACTGAAGCTTTCTTT CAWSVGAGVTEAFF
TRBJ1-1 . TRBV5-1 many TGCGCCAGCAGCTTGGCCCCCTCAGGGGCGGGGAACACTGAAGCTTTCTTT CASSLAPSGAGNTEAFF
TRBJ2-2 . TRBV3-1 . TGTGCCAGCAGCCCTTTTTACGGGATATCGAACACCGGGGAGCTGTTTTTT CASSPFYGISNTGELFF
TRBJ2-7 TRBD1 TRBV25-1 many TGTGCCAGCAGTGAAGGGACAGGGGGCAACGAGCAGTACTTC CASSEGTGGNEQYF
TRBJ1-2 . TRBV12-3/TRBV12-4 . TGTGCCAGCAGTTTTTCGGGGGTCTATGGCTACACCTTC CASSFSGVYGYTF
TRBJ2-7 . TRBV28 . TGTGCCAGCAGCCTAAACAGGGATGGAGACGAGCAGTACTTC CASSLNRDGDEQYF
TRBJ1-1 . TRBV5-1 many TGCGCCAGCAGCTTGTTACCCCAGGGAGGCACTGAAGCTTTCTTT CASSLLPQGGTEAFF
TRBJ2-2 . TRBV24-1 few TGTGCCACCAGTGATTTCAGAGACCCGACCGGGGAGCTGTTTTTT CATSDFRDPTGELFF
TRBJ2-7 TRBD1 TRBV10-1 many TGCGCCAGCAGCGAAGGACAGGCCCCCTACGAGCAGTACTTC CASSEGQAPYEQYF
TRBJ1-5 . TRBV11-2 few TGTGCCAGCAGCTTGGGAGGGGGTGATAGCAATCAGCCCCAGCATTTT CASSLGGGDSNQPQHF
TRBJ1-3 . TRBV24-1 few TGTGCCACTCTTCCTGGCATAGGGCGGGGCTACTCTGGAAACACCATATATTTT CATLPGIGRGYSGNTIYF
TRBJ2-7 TRBD2 TRBV6-1 . TGTGCCAGCAGTGAACTACTAGCGGAGGAATTC CASSELLAEEF